Following are 23 T cell receptor beta chains from one sample sequenced in a study of PD-1 blockade in mismatch repair-deficient tumors. Assay used: immunoSEQ multiplex PCR; TCRdb lists only in-frame clones, some missing. The sample holds some 50,000 clones, approximately 80% seen once. The material was PBMCs, obtained before pembrolizumab treatment. The receptors were gathered from an adult with mismatch repair-deficient cancer.

CDR3 loop: CASSPRQDLNQPQHF. In nucleotides, the CDR3 is TGTGCCAGCTCACCACGGCAGGATTTAAATCAGCCCCAGCATTTT. The rearrangement links TRBV18 to TRBJ1-5; D is uncertain. CDR3 length equals 15 residues. Per the germline V gene, CDR1 is KGHSH and CDR2 is LQKENI. Trimming shortened V by 1 base and J by 4 bases, and 11 bases separated the two germline ends.

The chain uses TRBV25-1 and TRBJ2-7; 13 nucleotides match TRBD2. The CDR3 loop spans 18 amino acids. V trimming: 4 bases; J trimming: 4 bases; junction bases outside the gene matches: 13. Per germline, CDR1 MGHDK and CDR2 SYGVNS. CDR3 DNA sequence: TGTGCCAGCAGTGCCACCGGACTAGCGGGAGCAGTGAGGTACGAGCAGTACTTC. This codes for CASSATGLAGAVRYEQYF.

This clone was seen once. This rearrangement joins TRBV10-3 to TRBJ2-6; D unclear. The CDR3 is 14 amino acids. Trimming removed 3 bases at V and 0 bases at J, with 3 bases between. Per the germline V gene, CDR1 is ENHRY and CDR2 is SYGVKD. The CDR3 DNA sequence: TGTGCCATCAGTGACTACTCTGGGGCCAACGTCCTGACTTTC. Residues: CAISDYSGANVLTF.

V gene TRBV5-6 combines with J gene TRBJ2-7, with 9 positions matching TRBD1. CDR1 is SGHDT, CDR2 YYEEEE, per germline. J gave up 3 bases and V 6 bases, and 7 bases lay outside the gene matches. The CDR3 sequence is 14 residues long. Written as DNA, the CDR3 is TGTGCCAGCACCCTGGGACAGGGACTCTACGAGCAGTACTTC. This translates into CASTLGQGLYEQYF.

A few counts support this clone. The gene calls are TRBV7-6 and TRBJ2-7; D unresolved. CDR1 SGHVS and CDR2 FNYEAQ come from the germline V gene. V was trimmed by 5 bases and J by 4 bases, leaving 12 bases between them. CDR3 length: 13 amino acids. The CDR3 sequence: CASSPRLRYEQYF. CDR3 nucleotide sequence: TGTGCCAGCAGCCCGCGACTGAGATACGAGCAGTACTTC. The entire variable domain, with the rest obtained from reference TRBV7-6 and TRBJ2-7, is as follows: GAGVSQSPRYKVTKRGQDVALRCDPISGHVSLYWYRQALGQGPEFLTYFNYEAQQDKSGLPNDRFSAERPEGSISTLTIQRTEQRDSAMYRCASSPRLRYEQYFGPGTRLTVT.

The V call is TRBV2, the J call TRBJ2-3; D is unresolved. Per germline, CDR1 SNHLY and CDR2 FYNNEI. Deletions cut 11 bases from V and 0 bases from J, with 12 bases between. This CDR3 has 13 amino acids. CDR3 residues: CAAYPGSTDTQYF. Here the CDR3 DNA reads TGTGCCGCCTATCCCGGAAGCACAGATACGCAGTATTTT.

This clone was seen more than once but under ten times. The chain has TRBV28 and TRBJ1-5, with a tentative D call TRBD1 (6 bases). This CDR3 has 15 residues. V was cut by 4 bases and J by 9 bases, with 19 bases left in between. CDR1 and CDR2 from the germline V gene are MDHEN and SYDVKM. CDR3 loop: CASSSPTGQWMPQHF. Written as DNA, the CDR3 is TGTGCCAGCAGTTCACCGACAGGCCAATGGATGCCCCAGCATTTT. The complete variable domain, with remaining parts taken from reference TRBV28 and TRBJ1-5, reads DVKVTQSSRYLVKRTGEKVFLECVQDMDHENMFWYRQDPGLGLRLIYFSYDVKMKEKGDIPEGYSVSREKKERFSLILESASTNQTSMYLCASSSPTGQWMPQHFGDGTRLSIL.

The rearrangement uses TRBV7-6 and TRBJ2-7, with 10 positions matching TRBD2. The V segment lost 6 bases and the J segment 7 bases; nucleotides outside the gene matches: 9. This CDR3 has 14 residues. The germline V gene encodes CDR1 SGHVS and CDR2 FNYEAQ. CDR3 residues: CASSGAGGPGEQYF. DNA for the CDR3: TGTGCCAGCAGTGGAGCGGGAGGGCCGGGAGAGCAGTACTTC.

The chain employs TRBV15 and TRBJ2-7, with 8 bases fitting TRBD2. The V segment lost 1 base and the J segment 3 bases; nucleotides outside the gene matches: 5. CDR1 LNHNV and CDR2 YYDKDF come from the germline V gene (reference sequence). This CDR3 contains 15 residues. CDR3 in DNA: TGTGCCACCAGCAGAGGGGTCGGGGGGGTCTACGAGCAGTACTTC. Translating gives CATSRGVGGVYEQYF.

This chain links TRBV18 with TRBJ1-1; a possible D gene is TRBD1 (6 bases). Germline CDR1 reads KGHSH; CDR2 reads LQKENI. The CDR3 covers 13 residues. V dropped 3 bases and J dropped 7 bases, with 12 bases sitting between them. The CDR3 protein is CASSPVVQGEAFF. In DNA, the CDR3 is TGTGCCAGCTCACCCGTCGTACAGGGTGAAGCTTTCTTT. Full variable domain (missing parts from reference TRBV18 and TRBJ1-1): NAGVMQNPRHLVRRRGQEARLRCSPMKGHSHVYWYRQLPEEGLKFMVYLQKENIIDESGMPKERFSAEFPKEGPSILRIQQVVRGDSAAYFCASSPVVQGEAFFGQGTRLTVV.

The rearrangement joins TRBV19 to TRBJ2-1; D call uncertain. This CDR3 spans 18 amino acids. Trimming shortened V by 5 bases and J by 0 bases, and 20 bases separated the two germline ends. CDR1 is LNHDA and CDR2 is SQIVND in the germline V gene (reference sequence). The CDR3: CASSPTLGAGSSYNEQFF. The CDR3 DNA reads as TGTGCCAGTAGTCCCACCTTAGGTGCAGGCAGCTCCTACAATGAGCAGTTCTTC.

This clone has more than one count but fewer than ten. The genes are TRBV6-6 and TRBJ2-7; no definite D call. Looked up from germline, CDR1 is MNHNY and CDR2 is SVGAGI (reference sequence). Trimming cost V 7 bases and J 6 bases, with 16 bases left between them. The CDR3 runs 13 residues. The CDR3 is CASTRLAVSEQYF. The CDR3, as DNA: TGTGCCAGCACCCGACTGGCTGTTTCCGAGCAGTACTTC.

As DNA, the CDR3 is TGCAGCGTTGATAGGACAGGGGGCCTTAACACTGAAGCTTTCTTT. Translation gives CSVDRTGGLNTEAFF. V and J are TRBV29-1 and TRBJ1-1; 11 nucleotides align to TRBD1. The CDR3 is 15 amino acids. With 3 bases clipped from V and 2 bases from J, the junction kept 5 bases outside the gene matches. Germline values: CDR1 SQVTM, CDR2 ANQGSEA. The entire variable domain, with the rest obtained from reference TRBV29-1 and TRBJ1-1, is as follows: SAVISQKPSRDICQRGTSLTIQCQVDSQVTMMFWYRQQPGQSLTLIATANQGSEATYESGFVIDKFPISRPNLTFSTLTVSNMSPEDSSIYLCSVDRTGGLNTEAFFGQGTRLTVV.

The CDR3 reads CASSPLVGNEQFF. For the CDR3, the DNA is TGTGCCAGCAGTCCCCTGGTAGGGAATGAGCAGTTCTTC. This chain links TRBV6-6 with TRBJ2-1, with D unclear. The V gene lost 5 bases and the J gene lost 7 bases, with 12 bases spanning the gap. The germline gives CDR1 MNHNY, CDR2 SVGAGI (reference sequence). The CDR3 runs to 13 residues.

This rearrangement joins TRBV19 to TRBJ2-3; D might be TRBD2 (6 bases). V was pared by 2 bases and J by 4 bases, with 16 bases between. The CDR3 extends over 16 amino acids. Per germline, CDR1 LNHDA and CDR2 SQIVND (reference sequence). DNA for the CDR3: TGTGCCAGTAGTATATCCGGGACCCCGGGGGCAGATACGCAGTATTTT. Its translation: CASSISGTPGADTQYF.

This chain links TRBV5-1 with TRBJ2-7, with D perhaps matching TRBD1 (5 bases). The V end lost 4 bases, the J end lost 6 bases, and 17 bases lay between the germline ends. This CDR3 has 14 residues. Germline CDR1 SGHRS, CDR2 YFSETQ. The CDR3 sequence is CASSLLGASGEQYF. The DNA of the CDR3 is TGCGCCAGCAGCCTATTAGGGGCCTCGGGCGAGCAGTACTTC.

V usage is TRBV19 and J usage is TRBJ2-7, with 7 bases aligning to TRBD1. This CDR3 has 15 amino acids. Germline CDR1 is LNHDA and CDR2 is SQIVND (reference sequence). Trimming cost V 2 bases and J 2 bases; bases outside gene matches: 6. CDR3 sequence (DNA): TGTGCCAGTAGTATAACGCCAGGGGGTGCCTACGAGCAGTACTTC. This codes for CASSITPGGAYEQYF.

The chain joins TRBV15 to TRBJ1-1, with a tentative D call TRBD1 (6 bases). Deletions cut 2 bases from V and 4 bases from J, with 14 bases between. CDR1 and CDR2 (germline): LNHNV, YYDKDF (reference sequence). CDR3 length: 15 amino acids. The CDR3 DNA reads TGTGCCACCAGCAGAAATGGGGGCCGAAGCACTGAAGCTTTCTTT. Protein: CATSRNGGRSTEAFF.

This rearrangement joins TRBV6-1 to TRBJ1-3; 8 nucleotides align to TRBD1. Trimming took 7 bases from V and 5 from J; bases not matched to a gene: 7. Germline CDR1 and CDR2: MNHNS and SASEGT. There are 14 residues in the CDR3. CDR3 nucleotide sequence: TGTGCCAGCAACCTCGGACAGGGCAGAAACACCATATATTTT. This codes for CASNLGQGRNTIYF.

V is TRBV2 and J is TRBJ2-2, with TRBD2 matching over 9 bases. Germline assignment: CDR1 SNHLY and CDR2 FYNNEI. After removal of 6 bases from V and 2 bases from J, the junction contained 7 bases not matched to a gene. The CDR3 spans 16 residues. The CDR3 loop reads CASRATGLANTGELFF. In DNA form, the CDR3 reads TGTGCCAGCAGAGCTACGGGACTAGCAAACACCGGGGAGCTGTTTTTT.

This sequence joins TRBV7-9 and TRBJ1-6; D possibly corresponds to TRBD1 (5 bases). V lost 2 bases and J lost 10, with 15 bases in between. This CDR3 is 15 amino acids long. Germline V gene data show CDR1 as SEHNR and CDR2 as FQNEAQ (reference sequence). CDR3 region: CASSLRRGSISPLHF. The CDR3 DNA sequence: TGTGCCAGCAGCTTAAGGAGGGGCTCAATCTCACCCCTCCACTTT.

The V call is TRBV11-1, the J call TRBJ2-3, with D perhaps matching TRBD2 (5 bases). With 2 bases removed from V and 0 bases from J, the gap between germline ends came to 9 bases. The CDR3 covers 15 residues. Germline V gives CDR1 SGHAT, CDR2 FQDESV (reference sequence). This chain's CDR3 is CASSLQRPSTDTQYF. Written as DNA, the CDR3 is TGTGCCAGCAGCTTACAGCGGCCTAGCACAGATACGCAGTATTTT.

V is TRBV27 and J is TRBJ1-2; D remains unclear. The CDR3 sequence is 14 residues long. Looked up from germline, CDR1 is MNHEY and CDR2 is SMNVEV (reference sequence). Between the trimmed V and J ends, which lost 2 bases and 4 bases, there was a span of 11 bases. The CDR3 coding sequence is TGTGCCAGCAGTTTAAAACCACGAGTCTATGGCTACACCTTC. The encoded protein is CASSLKPRVYGYTF.